Below are 20 T cell receptor beta chains sequenced from a single sample in a study of identical twins. TCRdb redid the calling of the 5' RACE reads with MiXCR, one entry per CDR3 protein. The sample contains about 500,000 distinct CDR3 sequences, more than 13% of which appear only once. The same data also contributed to another study, on yellow fever vaccine responses in identical twins.

Sequencing was performed on CD4+ T cells sorted from blood. The source is a young woman in good health.

This clonotype has a handful of counts. The CDR3 region is CSAVRSGESYEQYF. The CDR3 coding sequence is TGCAGTGCTGTGAGGTCGGGGGAATCCTACGAGCAGTACTTC. The chain uses TRBV20-1 and TRBJ2-7, with D possibly matching TRBD2 (6 bases). This CDR3 is 14 amino acids long. Germline V gene data show CDR1 as DFQATT and CDR2 as SNEGSKA (reference sequence). Trimming cost V 5 bases and J 1 base, with 15 bases left between them.

This clonotype turned up a few times. The rearrangement uses TRBV4-3 and TRBJ1-2, with 7 bases lining up with TRBD1. Germline CDR1 is LGHNA and CDR2 is YSLEER. Losses at the gene ends were 4 bases for V and 10 bases for J; bases not matched to a gene: 9. The CDR3 loop spans 13 amino acids. The DNA for the CDR3 is TGCGCCAGCAGCCTTCTCGACCAGGGGGACTACACCTTC. This encodes CASSLLDQGDYTF.

The chain links TRBV3-1 to TRBJ2-3, with D perhaps TRBD2 (6 bases). The germline gives CDR1 LGHDT, CDR2 YNNKEL (reference sequence). With 4 bases removed from V and 8 bases from J, the gap between germline ends came to 13 bases. The CDR3 is 13 amino acids. CDR3 loop: CASSPEGSGTQYF. CDR3 DNA: TGTGCCAGCAGCCCTGAGGGTAGCGGTACGCAGTATTTT.

This clonotype has more than one count but fewer than ten. The V gene is TRBV5-5, the J gene TRBJ2-1, with TRBD1 as a possible D gene (6 bases). The CDR3 spans 15 residues. Germline CDR1 reads SGHKS; CDR2 reads YYEKEE (reference sequence). Trimming took 3 bases from V and 4 from J, leaving 14 bases between them. The CDR3 spells CASSSAGTLYNEQFF. CDR3 sequence (DNA): TGTGCCAGCAGCTCAGCCGGGACATTGTACAATGAGCAGTTCTTC.

J is TRBJ1-2 and V is TRBV7-9, with 8 bases aligning to TRBD1. The trim removed 3 bases at V and 9 bases at J, leaving 9 bases unmatched. The germline gives CDR1 SEHNR, CDR2 FQNEAQ (reference sequence). CDR3 length: 14 residues. Here the CDR3 reads CASSFQGGDRSYTF. The CDR3 DNA reads as TGTGCCAGCAGCTTCCAGGGGGGGGACAGGAGCTACACCTTC.

This clonotype showed up just a few times. The rearrangement links TRBV24-1 to TRBJ2-3, with TRBD2 as a possible D gene (5 bases). The length of the CDR3 is 12 residues. V was pared by 9 bases and J by 2 bases, with 8 bases between. Germline V gives CDR1 KGHDR, CDR2 SFDVKD. The CDR3 DNA sequence: TGTGCCACCGAGGGCTTCACAGATACGCAGTATTTT. It codes for CATEGFTDTQYF.

This clonotype showed up just a few times. This sequence joins TRBV18 and TRBJ1-1; D is possibly TRBD1 (6 bases). Between the trimmed V and J ends, which lost 4 bases and 3 bases, there was a span of 12 bases. The germline V gene has CDR1 KGHSH and CDR2 LQKENI. The CDR3 contains 14 residues. Here the CDR3 DNA reads TGTGCCAGCTCACTCGTAAAGGGGGACACTGAAGCTTTCTTT. It specifies CASSLVKGDTEAFF.

CDR3 sequence (DNA): TGTGCCAGCAGTCCCTCCCTTGACAGGGGGCCCCACGAGCAGTACTTC. This sequence encodes CASSPSLDRGPHEQYF. The chain has TRBV27 and TRBJ2-7; 10 bases are shared with TRBD1. Per the germline V gene, CDR1 is MNHEY and CDR2 is SMNVEV (reference sequence). V shed 5 bases and J 5 bases; nucleotides not matched to a gene: 12. This CDR3 spans 16 amino acids.

This clonotype occurred a few times. The V call is TRBV7-2, the J call TRBJ1-4, with TRBD1 matching over 7 bases. The CDR3 covers 14 residues. The germline CDR1 and CDR2 sequences are SGHTA and FQGNSA. Losses at the gene ends were 4 bases for V and 5 bases for J; bases not matched to a gene: 4. This chain's CDR3 is CASSYRDSNEKLFF. CDR3 nucleotide sequence: TGTGCCAGCAGCTACCGGGACAGCAATGAAAAACTGTTTTTT.

This clonotype was seen a handful of times. This chain joins TRBV7-2 and TRBJ2-3; D is perhaps TRBD2 (5 bases). The CDR3 contains 15 residues. Germline CDR1 and CDR2: SGHTA and FQGNSA. V was pared by 4 bases and J by 0 bases, with 11 bases between. The CDR3 coding sequence is TGTGCCAGCAGCTACAAAGCGGAGAGCACAGATACGCAGTATTTT. Translation gives CASSYKAESTDTQYF.

This clonotype was counted a few times. The chain recombines TRBV3-1 with TRBJ2-3, with a possible D match to TRBD1 (5 bases). Between the trimmed V and J ends, which lost 5 bases and 2 bases, there was a span of 11 bases. Germline V gene sequence: CDR1 LGHDT, CDR2 YNNKEL (reference sequence). The CDR3 has 14 residues. The CDR3 loop reads CASSSPGSTDTQYF. The CDR3 region has the DNA TGTGCCAGCAGCAGCCCAGGGTCCACAGATACGCAGTATTTT.

This clonotype has at least ten counts. V is TRBV12-3 or TRBV12-4 and J is TRBJ2-2; 9 bases are shared with TRBD1. With 1 base clipped from V and 5 bases from J, the junction kept 11 bases outside the gene matches. The CDR3 consists of 18 residues. CDR3 nucleotide sequence: TGTGCCAGCAGTTTAGTTGGGAGACGGACAGGGGAAACCGGGGAGCTGTTTTTT. It is translated as CASSLVGRRTGETGELFF.

This clonotype was found a few times. V is TRBV29-1 and J is TRBJ2-3; 11 bases line up with TRBD2. The J segment lost 6 bases and the V segment lost 7 bases, leaving 3 bases of the junction unmatched. The V gene's germline CDR1 is SQVTM and CDR2 ANQGSEA. The CDR3 sequence is 12 residues long. The CDR3 spells CSARTSGDTQYF. The CDR3 DNA reads as TGCAGCGCCCGGACTAGCGGGGATACGCAGTATTTT.

The V gene is TRBV11-1, the J gene TRBJ2-1, with D unclear. Trimming pared 2 bases from V and 5 bases from J, leaving 25 bases between. Germline CDR1 SGHAT, CDR2 FQDESV (reference sequence). The CDR3 loop spans 19 amino acids. The CDR3: CASSLHRGVALTLNNEQFF. In DNA, the CDR3 is TGTGCCAGCAGCTTACACCGTGGGGTAGCCCTAACCCTTAACAATGAGCAGTTCTTC.

The chain is built from TRBV9 and TRBJ2-1; TRBD2 agrees at 12 bases. Trimming at V came to 4 bases and at J to 0 bases, leaving 14 bases not matched to a gene. CDR1 is SGDLS and CDR2 is YYNGEE in the germline V gene. The CDR3 sequence is 20 residues long. The CDR3 DNA reads TGTGCCAGCAGCCCCCGGCCTAGCGGGAGGGCCGAAAACTCCTACAATGAGCAGTTCTTC. Translated: CASSPRPSGRAENSYNEQFF.

This clonotype appeared many times. The chain carries TRBV12-3 or TRBV12-4 and TRBJ2-5; 9 positions agree with TRBD1. CDR3 length: 14 residues. V gave up 5 bases and J gave up 9 bases; unmatched junction bases: 10. The CDR3 DNA sequence: TGTGCCAGCAGTCCTGGGACAGGGACCGTAGCCCAGTACTTC. Protein product: CASSPGTGTVAQYF.

The rearrangement joins TRBV27 to TRBJ2-5, with a weak D call TRBD2 (6 bases). Germline CDR1 is MNHEY and CDR2 is SMNVEV (reference sequence). Trimming took off 5 bases at V and 4 bases at J, with 14 bases between the two ends. The CDR3 loop spans 14 amino acids. The CDR3 DNA is TGTGCCAGCAGTCCATTGACTAGACGAGAGACCCAGTACTTC. It codes for CASSPLTRRETQYF.

The chain recombines TRBV11-2 with TRBJ2-4, with 7 bases lining up with TRBD2. With 5 bases clipped from V and 0 bases from J, the junction kept 7 bases outside the gene matches. The CDR3 spans 16 residues. From germline, CDR1 is SGHAT and CDR2 FQNNGV. The CDR3 DNA reads TGTGCCAGCAGCCCACCCGGGACTATAGCCAAAAACATTCAGTACTTC. This sequence encodes CASSPPGTIAKNIQYF.

V and J are TRBV20-1 and TRBJ2-3; no clear D. V was clipped by 3 bases and J by 1 base, with 8 bases between them. This CDR3 region has 13 residues. In germline, CDR1 is DFQATT, CDR2 SNEGSKA (reference sequence). The CDR3 reads CSASTGGTDTQYF. In DNA form, the CDR3 reads TGCAGTGCTAGCACCGGAGGCACAGATACGCAGTATTTT.

The genes are TRBV20-1 and TRBJ2-2; D not certain. The CDR3 totals 15 residues. Looked up from germline, CDR1 is DFQATT and CDR2 is SNEGSKA (reference sequence). With 3 bases removed from V and 3 bases from J, the gap between germline ends came to 14 bases. The CDR3 DNA is TGCAGTGCTAGGGGCCGCGTGGGGTACACCGGGGAGCTGTTTTTT. Protein product: CSARGRVGYTGELFF.